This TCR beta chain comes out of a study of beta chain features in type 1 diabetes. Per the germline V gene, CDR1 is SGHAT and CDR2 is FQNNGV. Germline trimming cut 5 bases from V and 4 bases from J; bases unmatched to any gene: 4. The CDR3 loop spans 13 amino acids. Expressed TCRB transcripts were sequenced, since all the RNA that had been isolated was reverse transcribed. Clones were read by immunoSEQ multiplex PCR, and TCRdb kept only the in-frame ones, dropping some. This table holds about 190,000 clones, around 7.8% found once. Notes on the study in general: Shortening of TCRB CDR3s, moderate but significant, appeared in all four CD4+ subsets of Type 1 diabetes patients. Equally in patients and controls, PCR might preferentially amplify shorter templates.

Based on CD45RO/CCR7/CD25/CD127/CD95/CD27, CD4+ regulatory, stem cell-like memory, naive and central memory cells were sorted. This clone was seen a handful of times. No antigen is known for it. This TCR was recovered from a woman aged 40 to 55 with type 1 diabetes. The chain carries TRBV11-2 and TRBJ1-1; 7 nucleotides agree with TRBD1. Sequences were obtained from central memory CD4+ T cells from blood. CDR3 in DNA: TGTGCCAGCAGCGAGACAGGGACCACTGAAGCTTTCTTT. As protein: CASSETGTTEAFF.